These T cell receptor beta chains were read from a single sample in a study of control samples from healthy donors and cancer patients. Sequenced by immunoSEQ multiplex PCR; TCRdb stores in-frame clones only, minus some. The sample carries over 100,000 clones, roughly 91% recorded once. The sample taken for sequencing was blood. All receptors derive from a woman aged 50 to 60 in good health. CDR3s include the opening cysteine and the closing phenylalanine or tryptophan. Fields, in order: J gene, clone size, V gene, D gene, CDR3 protein, CDR3 DNA. A D gene is named only where the DNA matches it firmly. A clone size is listed for some rows: how often the clone was seen (once, few, many), or a class if it is expanded.

TRBJ1-3 NA TRBV9 TRBD1 CASSDRQGSSGNTIYF TGTGCCAGCAGCGATCGACAGGGGAGCTCTGGAAACACCATATATTTT
TRBJ1-3 once TRBV5-4 NA CASSLEVTSSGNTIYF TGTGCCAGCAGCTTGGAGGTGACAAGCTCTGGAAACACCATATATTTT
TRBJ2-6 NA TRBV19 NA CASSIATAGANVLTF TGTGCCAGTAGTATAGCGACAGCCGGGGCCAACGTCCTGACTTTC
TRBJ1-1 NA TRBV3-1/TRBV3-2 NA CASSPNGGANTEAFF TGTGCCAGCAGCCCCAACGGGGGGGCGAACACTGAAGCTTTCTTT
TRBJ2-1 NA TRBV19 TRBD2 CASGGLAADWEQFF TGTGCCAGTGGGGGACTAGCGGCCGATTGGGAGCAGTTCTTC
TRBJ1-1 NA TRBV7-9 NA CASSLAYDVISWSGTEAFF TGTGCCAGCAGCTTAGCGTATGACGTTATTTCTTGGAGTGGCACTGAAGCTTTCTTT
TRBJ1-2 NA TRBV27 NA CASKTGRTYGYTF TGTGCCAGCAAAACAGGACGGACGTATGGCTACACCTTC
TRBJ1-2 NA TRBV6-5 NA CASSYEGGRAYTF TGTGCCAGCAGTTACGAGGGAGGCCGCGCCTACACCTTC
TRBJ2-5 NA TRBV6-2/TRBV6-3 NA CASSYFTGQETQYF TGTGCCAGCAGTTATTTTACAGGCCAAGAGACCCAGTACTTC
TRBJ1-5 NA TRBV19 TRBD1 CASSRGTGVLNQPQHF TGTGCCAGTAGTAGGGGGACAGGGGTCCTTAATCAGCCCCAGCATTTT
TRBJ2-2 NA TRBV24-1 TRBD2 CATSDRGLAGATGELFF TGTGCCACCAGTGACCGGGGACTAGCGGGAGCCACCGGGGAGCTGTTTTTT
TRBJ2-1 once TRBV4-3 NA CASSQVARGDEQFF TGCGCCAGCAGCCAAGTTGCACGGGGAGATGAGCAGTTCTTC
TRBJ2-5 NA TRBV2 NA CASSRTSSRKETQYF TGTGCCAGCAGTCGGACAAGCTCCCGGAAAGAGACCCAGTACTTC
TRBJ2-3 NA TRBV4-2 TRBD1 CASSLLAVGQGADTQYF TGTGCCAGCAGCCTTCTAGCCGTGGGACAGGGGGCAGATACGCAGTATTTT
TRBJ2-7 NA TRBV5-1 TRBD1 CASSLTGRIYEQYF TGCGCCAGCAGCCTGACAGGGAGAATCTACGAGCAGTACTTC
TRBJ1-1 NA TRBV18 NA CASSPNQQNTEAFF TGTGCCAGCTCACCCAATCAACAGAACACTGAAGCTTTCTTT
TRBJ2-2 NA TRBV7-7 NA CASSSQGTALNTGELFF TGTGCCAGCAGCTCACAGGGCACCGCACTGAACACCGGGGAGCTGTTTTTT
TRBJ1-6 NA TRBV7-3 NA CASSLTMAGNSPLHF TGTGCCAGCAGCTTAACTATGGCTGGGAATTCACCCCTCCACTTT
TRBJ2-3 NA TRBV10-3 TRBD1 CAISDRGQGGTDTQYF TGTGCCATCAGTGACAGGGGACAGGGTGGCACAGATACGCAGTATTTT
TRBJ2-1 NA TRBV19 NA CASSIAGEQFF TGTGCCAGTAGTATCGCGGGTGAGCAGTTCTTC
TRBJ2-2 NA TRBV5-6 NA CASRQANTGELFF TGTGCCAGCAGGCAAGCGAACACCGGGGAGCTGTTTTTT
TRBJ2-5 NA TRBV10-3 NA CAISEQSTETQYF TGTGCCATCAGTGAACAGAGTACAGAGACCCAGTACTTC
TRBJ1-4 NA TRBV7-9 NA CASSPWTGEEKLFF TGTGCCAGCAGCCCCTGGACCGGGGAGGAAAAACTGTTTTTT
TRBJ1-5 NA TRBV29-1 NA CSVGAGAKNQPQHF TGCAGCGTTGGGGCAGGGGCAAAAAACCAGCCCCAGCATTTT
TRBJ2-4 NA TRBV7-9 TRBD2 CASSAEGGAKNIQYF TGTGCCAGCAGCGCCGAGGGAGGGGCCAAAAACATTCAGTACTTC
TRBJ1-3 NA TRBV7-9 NA CASSPVVSPSGNTIYF TGTGCCAGCAGCCCCGTGGTATCGCCGTCTGGAAACACCATATATTTT
TRBJ1-2 NA TRBV11-2 NA CASSLSRDGYTF TGTGCCAGCAGCTTATCAAGGGATGGCTACACCTTC
TRBJ2-2 NA TRBV11-3 NA CASRQENTGELFF TGTGCCAGCCGTCAGGAGAACACCGGGGAGCTGTTTTTT
TRBJ2-1 once TRBV11-2 TRBD2 CASSLSSGRANEQFF TGTGCCAGCAGCTTATCCAGCGGGAGGGCCAATGAGCAGTTCTTC
TRBJ2-5 NA TRBV7-2 NA CASSSDYKETQYF TGTGCCAGCAGCTCGGACTACAAAGAGACCCAGTACTTC
TRBJ1-6 NA TRBV9 NA CASGGRGLKNSPLHF TGTGCCAGCGGGGGCAGGGGATTAAAAAATTCACCCCTCCACTTT
TRBJ2-2 NA TRBV4-1 NA CASSYPQPNGGELFF TGCGCCAGCAGCTACCCTCAGCCAAATGGCGGGGAGCTGTTTTTT
TRBJ2-1 NA TRBV9 TRBD2 CASSVVTASGDSWDEQFF TGTGCCAGCAGCGTAGTGACGGCTAGCGGAGACAGTTGGGATGAGCAGTTCTTC
TRBJ2-1 few TRBV5-4 TRBD2 CASKGRGGDNEQFF TGTGCCAGCAAGGGGAGGGGCGGGGACAATGAGCAGTTCTTC
TRBJ1-3 NA TRBV4-3 NA CASSQGSGIYF TGCGCCAGCAGCCAAGGATCGGGGATATATTTT
TRBJ1-1 NA TRBV27 NA CASSLGENTEAFF TGTGCCAGCAGTTTAGGGGAGAACACTGAAGCTTTCTTT
TRBJ2-3 NA TRBV7-9 NA CASSLASRFTDTQYF TGTGCCAGCAGCTTAGCGTCCAGGTTCACAGATACGCAGTATTTT
TRBJ2-3 NA TRBV6-5 NA CASSHRGGADTQYF TGTGCCAGCAGTCACAGGGGGGGCGCAGATACGCAGTATTTT
TRBJ1-4 NA TRBV9 NA CASSVNTGGEKLFF TGTGCCAGCAGCGTTAACACGGGTGGTGAAAAACTGTTTTTT
TRBJ2-7 NA TRBV9 NA CASSVAQDVYEQYF TGTGCCAGCAGCGTAGCACAGGATGTATACGAGCAGTACTTC
TRBJ1-2 NA TRBV7-2 NA CASAGTNYGYTF TGTGCCTCCGCGGGGACTAACTATGGCTACACCTTC
TRBJ1-6 NA TRBV6-1 NA CASSELDGMRSPLHF TGTGCCAGCAGTGAGTTGGACGGTATGCGTTCACCCCTCCACTTT
TRBJ2-2 NA TRBV15 NA CATSPVLQGSSVGELFF TGTGCCACCAGTCCGGTACTGCAGGGGAGTAGCGTCGGGGAGCTGTTTTTT
TRBJ2-3 NA TRBV24-1 TRBD1 CATSDLRGGNTDTQYF TGTGCCACCAGTGATTTAAGAGGGGGCAACACAGATACGCAGTATTTT
TRBJ2-7 NA TRBV3-1/TRBV3-2 TRBD1 CASSQEVSGGIYEQYF TGTGCCAGCAGCCAAGAGGTCTCAGGGGGAATCTACGAGCAGTACTTC
TRBJ2-5 once TRBV11-3 TRBD2 CASSPGRLAGDQETQYF TGTGCCAGCAGCCCCGGGAGGTTAGCGGGAGACCAAGAGACCCAGTACTTC
TRBJ2-3 NA TRBV7-9 NA CASSLGTGDTQYF TGTGCCAGCAGCTTAGGGACTGGGGATACGCAGTATTTT
TRBJ1-5 NA TRBV19 NA CASRERQNYNQPQHF TGTGCCAGTAGAGAAAGGCAGAATTACAATCAGCCCCAGCATTTT
TRBJ1-6 NA TRBV9 NA CASSSATVTGDSPLHF TGTGCCAGCAGCTCAGCAACGGTCACCGGGGATTCACCCCTCCACTTT
TRBJ1-2 NA TRBV7-2 NA CASRLQDVYGYTF TGTGCCAGCAGACTACAGGACGTATATGGCTACACCTTC
TRBJ2-7 NA TRBV3-1/TRBV3-2 NA CASSVGRAYEQYF TGTGCCAGCAGCGTGGGACGGGCCTACGAGCAGTACTTC
TRBJ1-1 NA TRBV6-4 NA CASSADRNTEAFF TGTGCCAGCAGCGCGGACAGGAACACTGAAGCTTTCTTT
TRBJ2-3 NA TRBV6-5 TRBD2 CASSRTSAYTDTQYF TGTGCCAGCAGTAGAACTAGCGCCTACACAGATACGCAGTATTTT
TRBJ1-5 NA TRBV7-2 NA CASSFTGRNQPQHF TGTGCCAGCAGCTTCACAGGGCGTAATCAGCCCCAGCATTTT
TRBJ1-2 once TRBV30 NA CAWGTGAGGYTF TGTGCCTGGGGCACCGGAGCTGGGGGCTACACCTTC